This T cell receptor (beta chain) is from a study of blood T cell repertoires in COVID-19. Trimming took 5 bases from V and 6 from J, leaving 11 bases between them. This CDR3 comprises 12 residues. Methods used by the authors: How many nucleated cells were present was estimated from reference gene primer amplification. Method: immunoSEQ multiplex PCR; TCRdb's copy keeps in-frame clones and lacks some. From that table come the V and J calls and clone size; the DNA was used to work out D and trimming. Seen here are 300,000 to 350,000 clones, under 90% observed once, and the top ten hold almost 9.5%. The sequencing input was PBMCs or T cells enriched from blood (not recorded which). V usage is TRBV12-3 or TRBV12-4 and J usage is TRBJ2-7; D is perhaps TRBD2 (7 bases). The origin of this receptor is a woman between 25 and 40 years old who had recovered from COVID-19. CDR3 protein: CASSVGGAEQYF. The CDR3 nucleotides read TGTGCCAGCAGTGTGGGGGGGGCCGAGCAGTACTTC.